This T cell receptor (beta chain) was profiled in a study of CD8 T cells in Susac syndrome. RNA was extracted with the RNeasy kit, and a quantity of about 0.45 to 1 ug was reverse transcribed using random hexamers. TCR beta CDR3 was amplified by immunoSEQ covering 54 Vbeta and 13 Jbeta. TCRdb recomputed calls from the immunoSEQ multiplex PCR reads with MiXCR, one row per CDR3 protein. Of around 200,000 distinct CDR3 sequences in the sample, 85% to 95% were seen once. V lost 5 bases, J lost 8 bases, and 6 bases stayed unmatched. Germline V gene data show CDR1 as SGHTA and CDR2 as FQGNSA. The CDR3 extends over 13 amino acids.

This sequence joins TRBV7-2 and TRBJ2-1, with 7 bases lining up with TRBD1. Material: CD4+ T cells from PBMCs. This sequence was found in a human donor in good health. The CDR3 loop is CASSQGQRDEQFF. CDR3 coding DNA: TGTGCCAGCAGCCAGGGACAGAGGGATGAGCAGTTCTTC.